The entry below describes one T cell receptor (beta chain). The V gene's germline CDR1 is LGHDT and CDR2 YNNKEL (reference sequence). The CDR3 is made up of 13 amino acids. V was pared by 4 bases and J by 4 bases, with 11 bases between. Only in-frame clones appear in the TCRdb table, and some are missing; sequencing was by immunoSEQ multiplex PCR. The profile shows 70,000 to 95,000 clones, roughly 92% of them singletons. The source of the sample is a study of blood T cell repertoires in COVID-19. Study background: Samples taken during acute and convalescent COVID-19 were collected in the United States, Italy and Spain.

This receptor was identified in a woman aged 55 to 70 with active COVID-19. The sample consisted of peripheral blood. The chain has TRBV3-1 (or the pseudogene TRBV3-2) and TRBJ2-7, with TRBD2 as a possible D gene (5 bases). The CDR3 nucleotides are TGTGCCAGCAGCCCCGGGGAGAGGTACGAGCAGTACTTC. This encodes CASSPGERYEQYF.